Shown below are 15 T cell receptor beta chains from a single sample sequenced in a study of blood T cell repertoires in COVID-19. Only in-frame clones appear in the TCRdb table, and some are missing; sequencing was by immunoSEQ multiplex PCR. The sample lists 500,000 to 600,000 clones, about 89% occurring once. Source material: peripheral blood. The receptors were gathered from a woman between 50 and 59 years old with COVID-19, enrolled during active disease.

The V and J genes are TRBV14 and TRBJ2-7, with D uncertain. CDR3 size: 13 residues. V shed 4 bases and J shed 2 bases, with 9 bases lying between them. Germline V gene data show CDR1 as SGHDN and CDR2 as FVKESK. CDR3 sequence reads: CASSPRLPYEQYF. The CDR3 coding sequence is TGTGCCAGCAGCCCTAGACTTCCCTACGAGCAGTACTTC.

The chain carries TRBV5-6 and TRBJ2-1; 13 positions agree with TRBD2. The CDR3 is made up of 18 amino acids. V gave up 4 bases and J gave up 0 bases; unmatched junction bases: 7. Germline V gene lookup returns CDR1 SGHDT and CDR2 YYEEEE. The CDR3: CASSLLAGGRHSYNEQFF. Here the CDR3 DNA reads TGTGCCAGCAGCCTACTAGCGGGGGGGCGGCACTCCTACAATGAGCAGTTCTTC. The variable domain in full, completed from reference TRBV5-6 and TRBJ2-1, reads DAGVTQSPTHLIKTRGQQVTLRCSPKSGHDTVSWYQQALGQGPQFIFQYYEEEERQRGNFPDRFSGHQFPNYSSELNVNALLLGDSALYLCASSLLAGGRHSYNEQFFGPGTRLTVL.

V is TRBV10-3 and J is TRBJ2-5, with D possibly being TRBD2 (6 bases). Germline V CDR1 and CDR2: ENHRY, SYGVKD. Trimming stripped 10 bases from V and 4 bases from J, with 16 bases between. This CDR3 has 13 residues. This CDR3 is CATGSRGGETQYF. The CDR3 DNA is TGTGCCACCGGGTCAAGGGGAGGAGAGACCCAGTACTTC.

The rearrangement links TRBV6-1 to TRBJ1-5; D is unclear. This CDR3 has 14 residues. Trimming took 2 bases from V and 9 from J, leaving 14 bases between them. CDR1 is MNHNS and CDR2 is SASEGT in the germline V gene. CDR3: CASSETLSSVPQHF. CDR3 in DNA: TGTGCCAGCAGTGAAACTTTGAGCTCTGTGCCCCAGCATTTT.

The V gene is TRBV5-6, the J gene TRBJ1-2; D is undetermined. Germline CDR1 reads SGHDT; CDR2 reads YYEEEE. The CDR3 length is 12 residues. The germline V and J ends were trimmed by 2 bases and 7 bases, with 9 bases remaining between them. CDR3 nucleotides: TGTGCCAGCAGCTTACCCCCGGGTGGCTACACCTTC. It translates to CASSLPPGGYTF. Looking up the rest from reference TRBV5-6 and TRBJ1-2 gives the full variable domain: DAGVTQSPTHLIKTRGQQVTLRCSPKSGHDTVSWYQQALGQGPQFIFQYYEEEERQRGNFPDRFSGHQFPNYSSELNVNALLLGDSALYLCASSLPPGGYTFGSGTRLTVV.

The rearrangement uses TRBV14 and TRBJ2-1; D gene uncertain. The V gene lost 1 base and the J gene lost 9 bases, with 10 bases spanning the gap. CDR1 is SGHDN and CDR2 is FVKESK in the germline V gene. This CDR3 region has 13 residues. CDR3 DNA: TGTGCCAGCAGCCAAGTTGGTTATAGTGAGCAGTTCTTC. Translated: CASSQVGYSEQFF.

The chain links TRBV2 to TRBJ1-5, with a possible D match to TRBD1 (5 bases). The CDR3 spans 13 residues. V was clipped by 8 bases and J by 3 bases, with 11 bases between them. Germline CDR1 is SNHLY and CDR2 is FYNNEI. The CDR3 DNA follows: TGTGCCAGCTCAGGGTCGAACAATCAGCCCCAGCATTTT. Its translation: CASSGSNNQPQHF.

J is TRBJ1-1 and V is TRBV29-1; D remains unclear. V lost 4 bases, J lost 8 bases, and 8 bases lay in between. This CDR3 region has 10 residues. Germline-derived CDR1 and CDR2 are SQVTM and ANQGSEA. The CDR3 reads CSVVQAEAFF. The CDR3 nucleotides read TGCAGCGTTGTCCAAGCCGAAGCTTTCTTT.

V and J are TRBV12-3 or TRBV12-4 and TRBJ2-1; D possibly corresponds to TRBD2 (7 bases). V lost 7 bases, J lost 9 bases, and 13 bases lay in between. The CDR3 totals 12 residues. The CDR3 sequence: CASIGGGLEQFF. CDR3 in DNA: TGTGCCAGCATAGGGGGGGGTCTTGAGCAGTTCTTC.

The chain carries TRBV28 and TRBJ1-2, with 7 bases identical to TRBD1. The CDR3 runs 14 residues. V was pared by 7 bases and J by 0 bases, with 5 bases of the junction left unmatched. Per the germline V gene, CDR1 is MDHEN and CDR2 is SYDVKM. CDR3 nucleotides: TGTGCCAGCAAAGGGGGCACAGCTAACTATGGCTACACCTTC. This translates into CASKGGTANYGYTF.

V and J are TRBV5-1 and TRBJ1-3; possibly TRBD1 for D (6 bases). There are 17 residues in the CDR3. Deletions cut 0 bases from V and 0 bases from J, with 13 bases between. Germline CDR1 SGHRS, CDR2 YFSETQ. CDR3 in amino acids: CASSLEGDLRSGNTIYF. The CDR3, as DNA: TGCGCCAGCAGCTTGGAGGGGGACCTACGCTCTGGAAACACCATATATTTT.

The chain has TRBV24-1 and TRBJ1-1; D is unresolved. The CDR3 has 14 residues. Germline V gives CDR1 KGHDR, CDR2 SFDVKD. Trimming left V 7 bases short and J 1 base short, with 12 bases between. CDR3 bases: TGTGCCACCAGGCCTAGAACCTCGAACACTGAAGCTTTCTTT. Protein: CATRPRTSNTEAFF.

This rearrangement joins TRBV7-8 to TRBJ2-7; D possibly corresponds to TRBD1 (6 bases). There are 14 residues in the CDR3. Germline lookup yields CDR1 SGHVS and CDR2 FQNEAQ. V lost 8 bases to trimming and J lost 0 bases, with 14 bases between them. CDR3 bases: TGTGCCAGCGGCAGGGACACTTACTCCTACGAGCAGTACTTC. Encoded protein: CASGRDTYSYEQYF.

This clone was detected only once. The V and J genes are TRBV29-1 and TRBJ2-7; D remains unclear. CDR1 is SQVTM, CDR2 ANQGSEA, per germline. The CDR3 runs 12 residues. V lost 8 bases and J lost 6, with 17 bases in between. The DNA of the CDR3 is TGCAGCTTTCTCGCCGATAATAGCGAGCAGTACTTC. Its translation is CSFLADNSEQYF.

The rearrangement links TRBV12-5 to TRBJ1-5; TRBD1 matches 10 bases. The CDR3 sequence is 20 residues long. V gave up 1 base and J gave up 3 bases; unmatched junction bases: 15. Germline V gene sequence: CDR1 LGHNT, CDR2 FRNRAP. Here the CDR3 DNA reads TGTGCTAGTGGTTTGGGACTTCCGGGACAGGGGACCTCGTCCAATCAGCCCCAGCATTTT. Protein product: CASGLGLPGQGTSSNQPQHF.